Included here is one T cell receptor beta chain sequence, with context. This clone was detected only a few times. There is no known antigen for this receptor. No base qualities exist here, and no much larger clone lies one base off it. The sample originates from a study of CD8+ T cells in alopecia areata (dated by TCRdb to between 2018 and 2020). Study-wide context: To study T cell clonal expansion in alopecia areata, the researchers applied high-throughput TCRbeta sequencing to both the C3H/HeJ mouse model and human patients. Clonality in the scalp was compared among normal scalp (n=4), patchy alopecia areata scalp (n=8), and alopecia totalis/universalis scalp (n=8). Amplification of TCRbeta CDR3 regions was done by immunoSEQ multiplex PCR using 35 Vbeta forward primers and 13 Jbeta reverse primers. RNA came from the PAXgene miRNA kit for fixed scalp, the miRNeasy kit for PBMCs, and the RNeasy kit for mouse skin. Human TCRbeta sequencing covered scalp tissue and sorted CD4+ and CD8+ peripheral blood T cells from patchy and totalis/universalis alopecia areata patients and healthy controls. What the study reported, not specific to this receptor: Lesional scalp, especially in alopecia totalis/universalis, showed higher clonality and more expanded CD8+ clones than normal scalp, suggesting antigenic drive. Resident alphabeta T cells in normal human skin are also sequenced, complicating scalp TCR repertoire analysis, unlike mouse skin dominated by gammadelta T cells. Shared TCR sequences between patients were less evident than in mice, which may be partly attributable to HLA diversity in the patient population.

Lesional scalp punch biopsies and peripheral blood were obtained from alopecia areata patients. PBMCs were isolated by density centrifugation and stained for CD3, CD4 and CD8, and CD4+ and CD8+ T cells were sorted on a FACSAria. As part of a multicenter biomarker study, untreated alopecia areata patients were recruited. In five patients from the biomarker study, blood CD8+ T cells were sorted further into NKG2D-low and NKG2D-high fractions. The CDR3 starts with the cysteine, ends with the phenylalanine, and has 15 residues. This entry keeps only the CDR3 DNA: 45 bases, framed from base 1. Germline trimming: 3 bases from V, 0 bases from J; junction bases outside gene matches: 2. From a lookup of the germline V gene (reference sequence), CDR1 and CDR2 are MNHEY and SMNVEV. Libraries were built with the immunoSEQ multiplex PCR assay. RNA was extracted from all samples and reverse transcribed into cDNA, which served as template for TCR sequencing. SuperScript III was used for first-strand cDNA synthesis, primed with a 2:1 mix of oligo-dT and random hexamers. A synthetic immune receptor repertoire was used to assess amplification bias, and residual bias was removed computationally. On the study's bioinformatics: Raw reads were preprocessed to remove errors, and CDR3 was defined by IMGT conventions from the conserved cysteine to phenylalanine. Clonality was calculated as 1 minus Shannon entropy normalized by log2 of the number of productive unique TCRs. Whether each scalp clone was CD4 or CD8 was inferred by checking scalp TCRbeta sequences against the CD4 and CD8 repertoires from sorted blood. Entries here come from immuneACCESS through TCRdb and include only in-frame sequences with V and J called. Some clones fail to appear in such tables; in the studies checked, an unresolved V gene covers under half of the shortfall, and the cause of the remainder is unknown. V and J calls and clone size come straight from that table; D and trimming were deduced from the DNA. The sample table contains just over 30,000 clones; only one count was recorded for around two thirds of them. The biggest ten clones account for more than 15% of the sample.

Sequencing input: NKG2D-high CD8+ T cells sorted from blood. The cell subset or site label for this specimen denotes: sorted CD8+ NKG2D-high blood T cells. The chain is encoded by TRBV27 joined to TRBJ1-5; TRBD1 agrees with 7 junctional bases. This clonotype was obtained from a human donor with alopecia areata. The CDR3 protein sequence reads: CASSFTGDSNQPQHF. The bases are TGTGCCAGCAGTTTTACAGGGGATAGCAATCAGCCCCAGCATTTT.